These 4 T cell receptor beta chains came from one sample sequenced in a study of molecular identifiers for immune sequencing clone quantification. TCRdb ran MiXCR on the PCR reads and lists one entry per CDR3 protein. The sample includes approximately 54,000 distinct CDR3 sequences, approximately 25% of them seen just once. The sample consisted of naive CD8+ T cells from blood, with Jurkat cell RNA spiked in. Stated subset: FACS-sorted CD8+CD4-CCR7+CD45RA+ naive T cells. Source of these receptors: a human donor in good health. Some libraries in this study had Jurkat cell RNA spiked in.

This clonotype was observed many times. The chain links TRBV7-6 to TRBJ2-3, with 13 bases that match TRBD2. The ends lost 3 bases at V and 0 bases at J; junction bases unmatched: 15. The CDR3 spans 21 residues. From germline, CDR1 is SGHVS and CDR2 FNYEAQ. CDR3 region: CASSFPGGLAGEGLSTDTQYF. In DNA form, the CDR3 reads TGTGCCAGCAGCTTCCCCGGCGGACTAGCGGGAGAGGGGTTAAGCACAGATACGCAGTATTTT. Supplemented by reference TRBV7-6 and TRBJ2-3, the full variable domain reads GAGVSQSPRYKVTKRGQDVALRCDPISGHVSLYWYRQALGQGPEFLTYFNYEAQQDKSGLPNDRFSAERPEGSISTLTIQRTEQRDSAMYRCASSFPGGLAGEGLSTDTQYFGPGTRLTVL.

The table lists this clonotype with a few counts. This chain joins TRBV11-2 and TRBJ2-1; 9 bases fit TRBD2. V trimming: 1 base; J trimming: 5 bases; junction bases outside the gene matches: 3. The germline V gene has CDR1 SGHAT and CDR2 FQNNGV. The CDR3 consists of 15 residues. DNA for the CDR3: TGTGCCAGCAGCTTAGGGTCTAGCGGGAACAATGAGCAGTTCTTC. Translated, it gives CASSLGSSGNNEQFF. Together with reference TRBV11-2 and TRBJ2-1, the CDR3 gives the full variable domain: EAGVAQSPRYKIIEKRQSVAFWCNPISGHATLYWYQQILGQGPKLLIQFQNNGVVDDSQLPKDRFSAERLKGVDSTLKIQPAKLEDSAVYLCASSLGSSGNNEQFFGPGTRLTVL.

This clonotype has a count of ten or more. The rearrangement links TRBV6-1 to TRBJ2-7; D not certain. The germline gives CDR1 MNHNS, CDR2 SASEGT. V dropped 6 bases and J dropped 7 bases, with 16 bases sitting between them. CDR3 size: 13 residues. CDR3 bases: TGTGCCAGCAGGGGATTAGGGTTATGGGAGCAGTACTTC. It translates to CASRGLGLWEQYF.

This clonotype was counted ten times or more. The chain uses TRBV28 and TRBJ2-1; 8 bases are a match to TRBD2. The V gene's germline CDR1 is MDHEN and CDR2 SYDVKM. Losses at the gene ends were 2 bases for V and 3 bases for J; bases not matched to a gene: 9. The CDR3 has 17 amino acids. This CDR3 is CASSLETSVLGYNEQFF. The CDR3 DNA follows: TGTGCCAGCAGTTTAGAGACTAGCGTCCTCGGCTACAATGAGCAGTTCTTC.